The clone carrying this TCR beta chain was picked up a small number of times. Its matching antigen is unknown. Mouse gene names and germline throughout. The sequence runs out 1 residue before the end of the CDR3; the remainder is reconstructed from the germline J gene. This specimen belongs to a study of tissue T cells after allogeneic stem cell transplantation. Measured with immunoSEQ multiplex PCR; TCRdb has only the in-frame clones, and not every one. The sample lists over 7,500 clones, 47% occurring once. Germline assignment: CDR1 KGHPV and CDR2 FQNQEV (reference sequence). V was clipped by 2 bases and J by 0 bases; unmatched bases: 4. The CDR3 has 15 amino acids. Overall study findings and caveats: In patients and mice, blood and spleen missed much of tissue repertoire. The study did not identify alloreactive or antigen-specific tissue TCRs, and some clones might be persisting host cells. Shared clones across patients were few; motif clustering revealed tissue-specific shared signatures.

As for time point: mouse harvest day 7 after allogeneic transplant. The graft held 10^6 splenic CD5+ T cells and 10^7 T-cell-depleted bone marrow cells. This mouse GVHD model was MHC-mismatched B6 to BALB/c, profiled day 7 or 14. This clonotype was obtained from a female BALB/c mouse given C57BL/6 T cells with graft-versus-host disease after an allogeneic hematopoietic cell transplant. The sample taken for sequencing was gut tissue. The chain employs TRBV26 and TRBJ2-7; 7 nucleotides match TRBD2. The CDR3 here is CASSLVWGSSYEQYF. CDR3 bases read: TGTGCCAGCAGTCTGGTCTGGGGGAGCTCCTATGAACAGTAC.